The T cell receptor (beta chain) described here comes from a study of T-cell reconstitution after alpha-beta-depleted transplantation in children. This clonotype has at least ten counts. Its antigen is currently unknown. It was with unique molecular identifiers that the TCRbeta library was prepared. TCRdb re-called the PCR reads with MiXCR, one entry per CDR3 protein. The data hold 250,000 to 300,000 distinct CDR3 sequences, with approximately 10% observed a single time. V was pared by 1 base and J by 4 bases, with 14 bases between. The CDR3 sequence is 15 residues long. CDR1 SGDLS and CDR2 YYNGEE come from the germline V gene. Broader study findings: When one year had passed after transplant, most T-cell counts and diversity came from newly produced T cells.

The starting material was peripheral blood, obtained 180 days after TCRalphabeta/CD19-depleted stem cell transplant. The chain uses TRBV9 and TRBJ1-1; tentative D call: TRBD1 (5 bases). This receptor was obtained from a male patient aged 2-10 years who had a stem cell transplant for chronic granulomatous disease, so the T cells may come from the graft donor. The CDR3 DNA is TGTGCCAGCAGCGTAAATTGGGGGGGTACCACTGAAGCTTTCTTT. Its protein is CASSVNWGGTTEAFF.